A single sample gave rise to the 22 T cell receptor beta chains below, sequenced in a study of Graves' ophthalmopathy and Graves' hyperthyroidism. RNA transcripts served as template for amplifying TCR beta CDR3 sequences. The first-round RT-PCR employed HTBI primers together with the Qiagen OneStep RT-PCR kit. A multiplex PCR was then performed as the second round. TCRdb used MiXCR to reprocess the multiplex PCR reads, holding one entry per CDR3 protein. Among around 520,000 distinct CDR3 sequences listed, about 40% were seen once. Sequenced sample: peripheral blood or thyroid tissue (not recorded which). These receptor sequences come from an adult man with Graves' hyperthyroidism.

This chain joins TRBV15 and TRBJ1-1, with D possibly TRBD1 on 6 matching bases. CDR3 size: 16 residues. Germline lookup yields CDR1 LNHNV and CDR2 YYDKDF (reference sequence). V was trimmed by 0 bases and J by 0 bases, leaving 11 bases between them. DNA of the CDR3: TGTGCCACCAGCAGAGATGGACAGATGATGAACACTGAAGCTTTCTTT. This sequence encodes CATSRDGQMMNTEAFF.

The V and J genes are TRBV12-3 or TRBV12-4 and TRBJ2-2; TRBD1 aligns across 7 bases. The CDR3 spans 14 residues. V was pared by 4 bases and J by 6 bases, with 5 bases of the junction left unmatched. The DNA of the CDR3 is TGTGCCAGCAGTTCCGGGACAGTCCCCGGGGAGCTGTTTTTT. It translates to CASSSGTVPGELFF.

The chain combines TRBV4-1 with TRBJ1-1, with unresolved D. Per germline, CDR1 MGHRA and CDR2 YSYEKL. This CDR3 has 13 residues. V was trimmed by 5 bases and J by 6 bases, leaving 13 bases between them. The CDR3, as DNA: TGCGCCAGCAGCAGGGTTGGAGGCGCTGAAGCTTTCTTT. Protein: CASSRVGGAEAFF.

This clonotype was seen repeatedly, ten times or more. The J gene is TRBJ1-2, the V gene TRBV29-1; D gene ambiguous. Between the trimmed V and J ends, which lost 2 bases and 6 bases, there was a span of 10 bases. The CDR3 extends over 12 amino acids. The germline V gene has CDR1 SQVTM and CDR2 ANQGSEA. The CDR3 reads CSVESRTDGYTF. CDR3 DNA: TGCAGCGTTGAATCTCGGACGGATGGCTACACCTTC.

Many counts were recorded for this clonotype. The chain couples TRBV13 to TRBJ2-6; 7 bases are shared with TRBD1. Germline CDR1 is PRHDT and CDR2 is FYEKMQ (reference sequence). There are 21 residues in the CDR3. Trimming at V came to 1 base and at J to 4 bases, leaving 19 bases not matched to a gene. DNA of the CDR3: TGTGCCAGCAGCTTAGCAGAACCGGGACAGAGGATGTTAGCAGGGGCCAACGTCCTGACTTTC. It translates to CASSLAEPGQRMLAGANVLTF.

This clonotype appeared a single time. The rearrangement uses TRBV29-1 and TRBJ1-2, with a weak D call TRBD1 (6 bases). The germline V gene encodes CDR1 SQVTM and CDR2 ANQGSEA. There are 15 residues in the CDR3. The V end lost 2 bases, the J end lost 2 bases, and 15 bases lay between the germline ends. The CDR3 nucleotides read TGCAGCGTTGAACCCAGGGACCAGGGGAACTATGGCTACACCTTC. It yields the protein CSVEPRDQGNYGYTF.

This clonotype has at least ten counts. This chain links TRBV24-1 with TRBJ2-2; 7 bases map to TRBD1. V was pared by 7 bases and J by 1 base, with 14 bases of the junction left unmatched. The CDR3 extends over 18 amino acids. CDR1 is KGHDR and CDR2 is SFDVKD in the germline V gene. The CDR3 DNA reads TGTGCCACCAGGGCCCCAATAGGACAGGCTAAGAACACCGGGGAGCTGTTTTTT. Translating gives CATRAPIGQAKNTGELFF.

The chain combines TRBV5-6 with TRBJ2-7, with 8 bases aligning to TRBD1. This CDR3 has 15 residues. Germline V gene sequence: CDR1 SGHDT, CDR2 YYEEEE. V gave up 5 bases and J gave up 0 bases; unmatched junction bases: 7. DNA for the CDR3: TGTGCCAGCAGTCAACAGGGGGTTCTCTCCTACGAGCAGTACTTC. This codes for CASSQQGVLSYEQYF.

The gene calls are TRBV18 and TRBJ2-7; TRBD1 aligns across 10 bases. The CDR3 sequence is 15 residues long. V shed 3 bases and J 5 bases; nucleotides not matched to a gene: 7. Germline CDR1 KGHSH, CDR2 LQKENI. As DNA, the CDR3 is TGTGCCAGCTCACCTTGGGGACAGGGGTTCGACGAGCAGTACTTC. Translating gives CASSPWGQGFDEQYF.

This clonotype came up many times. This chain links TRBV7-9 with TRBJ1-2; no clear D gene. Per the germline V gene, CDR1 is SEHNR and CDR2 is FQNEAQ (reference sequence). The CDR3 is made up of 15 amino acids. The ends were cut back, 1 base at V and 0 bases at J, with 9 bases in the middle. CDR3: CASSLGGNANYGYTF. The CDR3 bases are TGTGCCAGCAGCTTAGGGGGTAATGCTAACTATGGCTACACCTTC.

The table lists this clonotype with many counts. The V call is TRBV11-2, the J call TRBJ2-7; the D is unclear. Germline V lookup: CDR1 SGHAT, CDR2 FQNNGV. The CDR3 loop spans 11 amino acids. Deletions cut 2 bases from V and 6 bases from J, with 5 bases between. CDR3 region: CASSLRSEQYF. The CDR3 DNA reads TGTGCCAGCAGCTTAAGAAGCGAGCAGTACTTC.

The chain couples TRBV12-3 or TRBV12-4 to TRBJ2-1; perhaps TRBD2 as D (6 bases). The CDR3 has 16 residues. V was shortened by 3 bases and J by 0 bases, with 12 bases between the two germline ends. The CDR3 region is CASSFRAGSSYNEQFF. The CDR3 nucleotides read TGTGCCAGCAGTTTCCGGGCGGGGAGCTCCTACAATGAGCAGTTCTTC.

The gene calls are TRBV12-5 and TRBJ2-7; 10 bases are shared with TRBD2. The J call may be mistaken, given a closer DNA end match to TRBJ2-1. The germline V gene encodes CDR1 LGHNT and CDR2 FRNRAP. The CDR3 runs to 13 residues. The chain's CDR3 is CASKREGRNEQFF. The DNA of the CDR3 is TGTGCCAGTAAGCGGGAGGGCCGGAATGAGCAGTTCTTC.

The genes are TRBV2 and TRBJ1-1; 12 bases fit TRBD1. J gave up 6 bases and V 10 bases, and 6 bases lay outside the gene matches. The CDR3 runs to 13 residues. Germline V gene data show CDR1 as SNHLY and CDR2 as FYNNEI. The CDR3: CAIGGQGAAEAFF. The CDR3 nucleotides are TGTGCCATCGGGGGACAGGGGGCCGCTGAAGCTTTCTTT.

The chain links TRBV2 to TRBJ2-7; 10 bases agree with TRBD1. The CDR3 totals 15 residues. Germline CDR1 and CDR2: SNHLY and FYNNEI. The trim removed 3 bases at V and 5 bases at J, leaving 7 bases unmatched. The DNA for the CDR3 is TGTGCCAGCAGTGATATGGGACAGGGGAGGGACGAGCAGTACTTC. As protein: CASSDMGQGRDEQYF.

A few counts support this clonotype. V is TRBV15 and J is TRBJ2-3; 12 bases align to TRBD2. The ends lost 4 bases at V and 3 bases at J; junction bases unmatched: 5. The CDR3 consists of 16 residues. Germline CDR1 and CDR2: LNHNV and YYDKDF (reference sequence). The CDR3, as DNA: TGTGCCACCAGCAAACAACTAGCGGGGGGAACAGATACGCAGTATTTT. It yields the protein CATSKQLAGGTDTQYF.

The chain's CDR3 is CASSTRRGEQFF. DNA of the CDR3: TGTGCCAGCAGCACCCGTAGGGGGGAGCAGTTCTTC. The chain employs TRBV9 and TRBJ2-1; TRBD1 is a possible D gene (6 bases). This CDR3 contains 12 residues. The germline V gene encodes CDR1 SGDLS and CDR2 YYNGEE. The V gene lost 4 bases and the J gene lost 10 bases, with 12 bases spanning the gap.

This chain uses TRBV19 with TRBJ2-2; 9 bases are a match to TRBD1. V trimming: 4 bases; J trimming: 2 bases; junction bases outside the gene matches: 5. Germline V gene lookup returns CDR1 LNHDA and CDR2 SQIVND (reference sequence). CDR3 length: 16 residues. The CDR3 region has the DNA TGTGCCAGTAGTAACCCGGGACAGGGTAACACCGGGGAGCTGTTTTTT. Protein: CASSNPGQGNTGELFF.

This clonotype has a handful of counts. A junction end diverges from the germline sequence, so it may reflect a read error. The CDR3 region has the DNA TGTGCCAGCAGTTTAGAGGGTGAGCAGTTCTTC. It translates to CASSLEGEQFF. The rearrangement joins TRBV7-9 to TRBJ2-7; maybe TRBD2 (5 bases). The J call may not be correct, given that the DNA end is closer to TRBJ2-1. Germline CDR1 is SEHNR and CDR2 is FQNEAQ (reference sequence). The CDR3 extends over 11 amino acids.

At least ten counts were recorded for this clonotype. A read error may account for a junction end that differs from germline. The chain has TRBV5-1 and TRBJ1-1; D is uncertain. CDR1 and CDR2 (germline): SGHRS, YFSETQ. This CDR3 has 13 amino acids. The CDR3 nucleotides read TGTGCCAGCAGCTTTAAGGGGAACACTGAAGCTTTCTTT. Amino acids: CASSFKGNTEAFF. Full variable domain (rest looked up from reference TRBV5-1 and TRBJ1-1): KAGVTQTPRYLIKTRGQQVTLSCSPISGHRSVSWYQQTPGQGLQFLFEYFSETQRNKGNFPGRFSGRQFSNSRSEMNVSTLELGDSALYLCASSFKGNTEAFFGQGTRLTVV.

This clonotype was found many times. The V call is TRBV2, the J call TRBJ2-5; TRBD1 might be the D (6 bases). The CDR3 has 15 amino acids. CDR1 is SNHLY and CDR2 is FYNNEI in the germline V gene. The ends were cut back, 6 bases at V and 2 bases at J, with 16 bases in the middle. CDR3 DNA sequence: TGTGCCAGCAGAGGTCCGGGACAAAGACAAGAGACCCAGTACTTC. Translated: CASRGPGQRQETQYF.

There are many counts of this clonotype. The J gene is TRBJ1-1, the V gene TRBV4-2; maybe TRBD1 (6 bases). The germline V gene encodes CDR1 LGHNA and CDR2 YNFKEQ. The CDR3 length is 14 residues. Trimming pared 0 bases from V and 8 bases from J, leaving 13 bases between. The CDR3 region has the DNA TGTGCCAGCAGCCAAGATAGGGGGGGTTCGGAAGCTTTCTTT. This codes for CASSQDRGGSEAFF.